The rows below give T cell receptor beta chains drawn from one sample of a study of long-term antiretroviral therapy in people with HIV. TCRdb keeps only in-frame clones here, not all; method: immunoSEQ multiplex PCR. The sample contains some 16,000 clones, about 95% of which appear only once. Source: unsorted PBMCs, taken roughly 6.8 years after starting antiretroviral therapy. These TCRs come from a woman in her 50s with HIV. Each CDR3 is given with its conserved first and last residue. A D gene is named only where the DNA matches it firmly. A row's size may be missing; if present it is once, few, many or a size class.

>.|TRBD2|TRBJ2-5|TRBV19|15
TGTGCCAGTACCCCGACTAGCCGTTACCAAGAGACCCAGTACTTC
CASTPTSRYQETQYF
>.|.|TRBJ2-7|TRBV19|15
TGTGCCAGTAGTCGGGTATTAGCGCGAACCTACGAGCAGTACTTC
CASSRVLARTYEQYF
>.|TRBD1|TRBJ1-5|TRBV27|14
TGTGCCAGCAGTCCAGAGACAGGGTATCAGCCCCAGCATTTT
CASSPETGYQPQHF
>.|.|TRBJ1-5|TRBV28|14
TGTGCCAGCAGTTTAAAGGGGGAGTATCAGCCCCAGCATTTT
CASSLKGEYQPQHF
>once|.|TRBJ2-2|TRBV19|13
TGTGCCAGTAGGTTTCGGGGGACCGGGGAGCTGTTTTTT
CASRFRGTGELFF
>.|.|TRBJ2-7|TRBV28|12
TGTGCCAGCACTGCGAAACCCTACGAGCAGTACTTC
CASTAKPYEQYF
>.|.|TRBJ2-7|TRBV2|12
TGTGCCAGCAGTGAAGCCCCCTACGAGCAGTACTTC
CASSEAPYEQYF
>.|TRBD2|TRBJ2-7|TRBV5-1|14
TGCGCCAGCAGCATAGATAGCGGGGGGTACGAGCAGTACTTC
CASSIDSGGYEQYF
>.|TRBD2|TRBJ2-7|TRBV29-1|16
TGCAGCGTTGGAGGTTCTAGCGGGCAGCTCCCTTACGAGCAGTACTTC
CSVGGSSGQLPYEQYF
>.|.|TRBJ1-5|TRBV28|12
TGTGCCAGCAGTAAGATGTTTCAGCCCCAGCATTTT
CASSKMFQPQHF
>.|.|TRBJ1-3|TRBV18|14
TGTGCCAGCTCACGCGGGGAAGTAGGAAACACCATATATTTT
CASSRGEVGNTIYF
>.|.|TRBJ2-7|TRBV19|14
TGTGCCAGTAGTATAGGACCTAGCTCCTACGAGCAGTACTTC
CASSIGPSSYEQYF
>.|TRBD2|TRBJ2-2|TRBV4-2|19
TGTGCCAGCAGCCATGATTCGGTACTAGCGCAGCCCCGTAGGGGGGAGCTGTTTTTT
CASSHDSVLAQPRRGELFF
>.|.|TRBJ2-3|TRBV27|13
TGTGCCAGCTCGACAGCCCTCACAGATACGCAGTATTTT
CASSTALTDTQYF
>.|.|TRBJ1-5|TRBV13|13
TGTGCCAGCAGCCAGGGAAGCAATCAGCCCCAGCATTTT
CASSQGSNQPQHF
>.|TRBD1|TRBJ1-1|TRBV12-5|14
TGTGCTAGTAGCCGACAGGGTCAGAACACTGAAGCTTTCTTT
CASSRQGQNTEAFF
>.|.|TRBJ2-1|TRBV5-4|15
TGTGCCAGCAGACAGGGCCTAGACTCCTACAATGAGCAGTTCTTC
CASRQGLDSYNEQFF
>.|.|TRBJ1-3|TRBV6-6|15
TGTGCCAGCAGTTACCTGGCGTTCTCTGGAAACACCATATATTTT
CASSYLAFSGNTIYF